The 21 T cell receptor beta chains listed next were all sequenced from one sample in a study of T cell responses to AZD1222 COVID-19 vaccine (dated by TCRdb to the early 2020s). The intended sense of this specimen's time point label: baseline before first vaccination. According to the study, the label for this sample's treatment or condition signals: meningococcal conjugate vaccine given as trial control. Receptor libraries were prepared by the immunoSEQ multiplex PCR assay. Drawn from immuneACCESS, this table holds only the in-frame rearrangements with V and J called that TCRdb kept. Clones are partly lost; checked studies trace under half to an unresolved V gene and leave the rest unexplained. The sample records about 88,000 clones, about 90% of which are singletons. The ten largest clones take up approximately 5.2% of the sample. The source material was peripheral blood, sampled on day 0 of MenACWY control vaccination. The receptors were gathered from an adult in good health.

The chain couples TRBV6-5 to TRBJ1-4, with a weak D call TRBD1 (6 bases). CDR1 MNHEY and CDR2 SVGAGI come from the germline V gene. V was clipped by 4 bases and J by 5 bases, with 11 bases between them. The CDR3 spans 14 residues. CDR3: CASSWTASNEKLFF. The CDR3, as DNA: TGTGCCAGCAGTTGGACAGCTAGCAATGAAAAACTGTTTTTT.

This clone showed up just once. The chain carries TRBV19 and TRBJ2-6; D gene uncertain. V lost 6 bases and J lost 2, with 8 bases in between. The CDR3 spans 14 residues. Germline V gene data show CDR1 as LNHDA and CDR2 as SQIVND (reference sequence). Here the CDR3 DNA reads TGTGCCAGTAGAGAAACGGCTGGGGCCAACGTCCTGACTTTC. Its translation is CASRETAGANVLTF.

The chain recombines TRBV10-1 with TRBJ2-7, with 9 bases identical to TRBD1. The length of the CDR3 is 15 residues. Germline CDR1 reads WNHNN; CDR2 reads SYGVQD (reference sequence). Unmatched junction bases numbered 7, after V lost 3 bases and J lost 4 bases. CDR3 bases: TGCGCCAGCAGTGAAACAGGGGGCGCGAAGTACGAGCAGTACTTC. It is translated as CASSETGGAKYEQYF.

The chain employs TRBV6-6 and TRBJ2-7, with 8 bases fitting TRBD1. The V gene end was trimmed by 6 bases and the J gene end by 2 bases; junction bases not matched to a gene: 3. This CDR3 region has 13 residues. The germline V gene has CDR1 MNHNY and CDR2 SVGAGI (reference sequence). The CDR3 sequence is CASREDRAYEQYF. Written as DNA, the CDR3 is TGTGCCAGCAGGGAGGACAGGGCCTACGAGCAGTACTTC.

The chain joins TRBV6-5 to TRBJ2-5; possibly TRBD2 for D (6 bases). The CDR3 runs 14 residues. Germline CDR1 MNHEY, CDR2 SVGAGI. Trimming took off 6 bases at V and 5 bases at J, with 16 bases between the two ends. CDR3 nucleotides: TGTGCCAGCAGGGGGTTTGGAGGGGCGGAGACCCAGTACTTC. This codes for CASRGFGGAETQYF.

The genes are TRBV6-5 and TRBJ2-7; tentatively, D is TRBD2 (5 bases). Deletions cut 6 bases from V and 1 base from J, with 16 bases between. The CDR3 is made up of 15 amino acids. Per germline, CDR1 MNHEY and CDR2 SVGAGI. CDR3 in DNA: TGTGCCAGCAGACCCCGGACTCACCTTTCCTACGAGCAGTACTTC. This encodes CASRPRTHLSYEQYF.

V gene TRBV28 combines with J gene TRBJ1-5; D call uncertain. Trimming cost V 2 bases and J 2 bases, with 10 bases left between them. Germline V gene data show CDR1 as MDHEN and CDR2 as SYDVKM. CDR3 size: 15 residues. In DNA, the CDR3 is TGTGCCAGCAGTTTAAGGACTGCCGGCAATCAGCCCCAGCATTTT. It encodes CASSLRTAGNQPQHF.

The chain has TRBV6-2 or TRBV6-3 and TRBJ2-3; a possible D gene is TRBD2 (5 bases). The germline gives CDR1 MNHEY, CDR2 SVGEGT. This CDR3 has 17 residues. Trimming took 0 bases from V and 7 from J, leaving 20 bases between them. This chain's CDR3 is CASSYSLRGHGSHTQYF. CDR3 in DNA: TGTGCCAGCAGTTACTCGCTGCGCGGGCACGGTTCGCATACGCAGTATTTT.

With respect to this clone: At one end the junction does not follow the germline gene, possibly because of a read error. The rearrangement uses TRBV6-1 and TRBJ2-2; no firm D call. The CDR3 extends over 15 amino acids. Germline lookup yields CDR1 MNHNS and CDR2 SASEGT. The CDR3 DNA follows: TGTGCCAGCAGAGAAGTCTTATCGGGCACCGGGGAGCTGTTTTTT. It codes for CASREVLSGTGELFF.

This chain connects TRBV6-5 to TRBJ1-5; tentatively, D is TRBD1 (5 bases). CDR1 MNHEY and CDR2 SVGAGI come from the germline V gene. The V and J ends lost 10 bases and 3 bases respectively, with 13 bases between them. This CDR3 is built from 13 residues. The CDR3 coding sequence is TGTGCCACTACGCAGGGTCTCAATCAGCCCCAGCATTTT. The encoded protein is CATTQGLNQPQHF.

This sequence joins TRBV6-5 and TRBJ2-3; D possibly corresponds to TRBD1 (6 bases). There are 15 residues in the CDR3. CDR1 and CDR2 (germline): MNHEY, SVGAGI. The V end was cut by 1 base, the J end by 0 bases, with 8 bases between. CDR3: CASSYWGQSTDTQYF. In DNA, the CDR3 is TGTGCCAGCAGTTACTGGGGGCAGAGCACAGATACGCAGTATTTT.

The chain combines TRBV10-3 with TRBJ1-4; 11 bases are a match to TRBD1. V lost 10 bases to trimming and J lost 4 bases; unmatched junction nucleotides: 8. This CDR3 contains 15 residues. Germline V lookup: CDR1 ENHRY, CDR2 SYGVKD. This chain's CDR3 is CATRDRGIGNEKLFF. The DNA for the CDR3 is TGTGCCACCCGGGACAGGGGGATCGGTAATGAAAAACTGTTTTTT.

The genes are TRBV29-1 and TRBJ2-1, with 12 bases matching TRBD1. V lost 6 bases, J lost 8 bases, and 8 bases stayed unmatched. The germline V gene encodes CDR1 SQVTM and CDR2 ANQGSEA. The CDR3 is 14 residues long. CDR3 in amino acids: CSVLGGTGGHEQFF. DNA for the CDR3: TGCAGCGTCCTCGGTGGGACAGGGGGCCATGAGCAGTTCTTC.

V gene TRBV7-9 combines with J gene TRBJ1-1; perhaps TRBD1 as D (5 bases). V gave up 1 base and J gave up 5 bases, with 11 bases separating them. The CDR3 totals 14 residues. The germline gives CDR1 SEHNR, CDR2 FQNEAQ (reference sequence). DNA of the CDR3: TGTGCCAGCAGCTTAGAAGGGTCAGGGACTGAAGCTTTCTTT. It specifies CASSLEGSGTEAFF.

This chain uses TRBV6-5 with TRBJ2-2; tentative D call: TRBD1 (5 bases). Germline-derived CDR1 and CDR2 are MNHEY and SVGAGI. Between the trimmed V and J ends, which lost 2 bases and 1 base, there was a span of 5 bases. CDR3 size: 14 residues. CDR3 DNA sequence: TGTGCCAGCAGTTACGACAGGAACACCGGGGAGCTGTTTTTT. This sequence encodes CASSYDRNTGELFF.

The V and J genes are TRBV5-1 and TRBJ2-7, with 7 bases identical to TRBD1. Germline assignment: CDR1 SGHRS and CDR2 YFSETQ. The CDR3 is 15 residues long. V was clipped by 7 bases and J by 4 bases; unmatched bases: 14. The CDR3 sequence is CASSPGGQIIYEQYF. CDR3 nucleotide sequence: TGCGCCAGCTCCCCTGGGGGACAGATCATTTACGAGCAGTACTTC.

The chain employs TRBV20-1 and TRBJ2-7, with D possibly TRBD2 on 5 matching bases. V was trimmed by 7 bases and J by 3 bases, leaving 10 bases between them. The germline CDR1 and CDR2 sequences are DFQATT and SNEGSKA (reference sequence). This CDR3 is built from 11 residues. This chain's CDR3 is CSVERSYEQYF. The CDR3 DNA is TGCAGTGTGGAGCGGAGCTACGAGCAGTACTTC.

The rearrangement joins TRBV11-2 to TRBJ1-3; 7 bases are a match to TRBD1. Germline-derived CDR1 and CDR2 are SGHAT and FQNNGV. The CDR3 runs to 17 residues. Trimming cost V 1 base and J 2 bases; bases outside gene matches: 8. The CDR3 is CASSLVGAQGAGNTIYF. DNA for the CDR3: TGTGCCAGCAGCTTAGTTGGGGCGCAGGGGGCTGGAAACACCATATATTTT.

Here the CDR3 reads CATSGRVAEQYF. DNA for the CDR3: TGTGCCACAAGCGGGAGGGTCGCCGAGCAGTACTTC. The genes are TRBV11-2 and TRBJ2-7; 10 nucleotides align to TRBD2. This CDR3 has 12 residues. Germline V CDR1 and CDR2: SGHAT, FQNNGV. The ends lost 10 bases at V and 6 bases at J; junction bases unmatched: 6.

V usage is TRBV10-3 and J usage is TRBJ1-2; TRBD1 might be the D (6 bases). Germline V gene lookup returns CDR1 ENHRY and CDR2 SYGVKD. V was pared by 0 bases and J by 5 bases, with 19 bases between. This CDR3 region has 17 residues. CDR3 sequence (DNA): TGTGCCATCAGTGAGTCCCCCGACCGGGACACGGATTATGGCTACACCTTC. Translation: CAISESPDRDTDYGYTF.

The gene calls are TRBV3-1 (or the pseudogene TRBV3-2) and TRBJ1-4; D gene uncertain. This CDR3 has 12 amino acids. V shed 5 bases and J shed 6 bases, with 7 bases lying between them. CDR1 and CDR2 (germline): LGHDT, YNNKEL (reference sequence). Written as DNA, the CDR3 is TGTGCCAGCAGCTCGGCAGATGAAAAACTGTTTTTT. It codes for CASSSADEKLFF.